The text below deals with one T cell receptor beta chain. No cognate antigen has been identified for it. No base quality information exists; no much larger clone differs at one position. This entry is derived from a study of CD4 T cells in relation to SARS-CoV-2 and coronaviruses (dated by TCRdb to 2020 to 2022). For the wider study: In the ViraFEST assay, PBMCs were cultured with antigen for 9 to 10 days, after which TCR beta CDR3s were sequenced to identify antigen-specific clonal expansions. An HIV-1 Nef peptide pool or a no-peptide culture served as the negative reference condition. Shared crossreactive spike epitopes were mapped to their HLA restriction using patient-derived lymphoblastoid cell lines. At the level of individual TCR clonotypes, the study measured memory CD4+ T cell crossreactivity between SARS-CoV-2 spike protein and common cold coronavirus spike proteins. The Adaptive Biotechnologies TCR-sequencing kit was used for samples from a few pre-COVID donors and for the naive versus memory experiments, whereas the other data were Illumina-based. Expansion assays from other donors in the study were sequenced with a different, Illumina-based TCR-beta assay. Beyond this particular receptor, the publication reports: Crossreactivity analysis was centred on spike protein, so crossreactivity against other viral proteins was not assessed. About 60% of donors had memory CD4+ clonotypes that crossrecognized SARS-CoV-2 and at least one common cold coronavirus spike. No donor contributed both pre-pandemic and post-infection samples, which limited tracing the source of pre-existing responses. Significantly weaker SARS-CoV-2-driven expansion was shown by crossreactive clones than by monoreactive clones, consistent with antigenic imprinting. The study was limited by small numbers of patients and tested TCRs.

The library was obtained by the immunoSEQ multiplex PCR assay. In the source study's methods: During preprocessing, nonproductive sequences were discarded, as were any CDR3s that did not begin with C, did not end with F or W, or were shorter than 7 amino acids. Antigen-specific clonotypes were called with the MANAFEST web app, based on expansion relative to reference and other culture wells. To be counted as positive, a clone had to show significant expansion compared with the reference culture, at an FDR below 0.05, in 2 of 3 replicate wells. For a clone to be considered positive, significant expansion relative to all other tandem wells and an odds ratio above 5 were also required. CDR3 homology was measured as pairwise Levenshtein distance, computed with the stringdist R package after trimming three terminal residues from each end. Entries here come from immuneACCESS through TCRdb and include only in-frame sequences with V and J called. Some clones fail to appear in such tables; in the studies checked, an unresolved V gene covers under half of the shortfall, and the cause of the remainder is unknown. Clone size and the V and J calls come from that table; the DNA yielded D and trimming. In this sample the table shows about 29,000 clones, approximately 79% of which occur a single time. The ten largest clones take up roughly an eighth of the sample.

The germline V gene (reference sequence) yields PRHDT for CDR1 and FYEKMQ for CDR2. The CDR3 covers 11 residues, taking in both the cysteine and the phenylalanine. The retained sequence is limited to the CDR3, 33 bases, with the frame set at the first base. A distance of 5 bases separates the germline ends of V and J, which lose 2 bases and 9 bases respectively. CD4+ T cells from unexposed donors were collected before the COVID-19 pandemic (2011-2018). After approximately 11 days of culture, CD4+ T cells were isolated with the EasySep CD4+ T cell isolation kit. As cell numbers permitted, CD4+ T cells from unexposed donors were tested for reactivity to SARS-CoV-2 S and N and to four common cold coronavirus spike pools. Each well received 1.5 million to 2.5 million PBMCs, cultured in IMDM supplemented with around 5% human AB serum and approximately 9.7 IU/ml IL-2. Half of the culture medium was replaced with fresh IL-2-containing medium on days 3 and 7. Each peptide culture condition was generally run in triplicate replicate wells. Leukapheresis product for the unexposed donors was bought commercially. Ficoll-Paque PLUS gradient centrifugation was used to isolate PBMCs from leukapheresis product or whole blood. The PBMCs went either fresh into the expansion assay or into cryopreservation at -140 degrees C. The QIAamp Micro DNA Kit was used to extract genomic DNA from the CD4+ T cells.

The chain is assembled from TRBV13 and TRBJ2-1; no D gene call is confident. This receptor was taken from a human donor in good health. Sequenced material: CD4+ T cells from PBMCs, cultured in vitro. Read as DNA, the sequence is TGTGCCAGCAGCTTACTGGCTGAGCAGTTCTTC. Its amino acids are CASSLLAEQFF.